Reported below is one T cell receptor (beta chain). The antigen remains undetermined. This sample is part of a study of blood T cells in healthy people across ages. Germline V gene data show CDR1 as KGHSH and CDR2 as LQKENI. The CDR3 spans 14 residues. V was clipped by 1 base and J by 4 bases, with 10 bases between them. Together with a sample-barcoded 5' primer, a J-beta primer mix was included in a second PCR lasting about 6 to 12 cycles. Via MiXCR, TCRdb re-called the 5' RACE reads, giving one row per CDR3 protein. The sample includes roughly 800,000 distinct CDR3 sequences, 20% to 25% of them seen just once. Broader study findings: Expanded clonotype changes were possibly confounded by unknown donor CMV status.

In addition, the sample was reused for a study of T cells of mothers and their children.

Sequencing input: blood. The TCR originated in a boy younger than 18 in good health. The V gene is TRBV18, the J gene TRBJ2-5; possible D gene TRBD1, 6 bases. The CDR3 loop reads CASSPLGRGETQYF. The CDR3 DNA reads TGTGCCAGCTCACCACTCGGCAGGGGAGAGACCCAGTACTTC.